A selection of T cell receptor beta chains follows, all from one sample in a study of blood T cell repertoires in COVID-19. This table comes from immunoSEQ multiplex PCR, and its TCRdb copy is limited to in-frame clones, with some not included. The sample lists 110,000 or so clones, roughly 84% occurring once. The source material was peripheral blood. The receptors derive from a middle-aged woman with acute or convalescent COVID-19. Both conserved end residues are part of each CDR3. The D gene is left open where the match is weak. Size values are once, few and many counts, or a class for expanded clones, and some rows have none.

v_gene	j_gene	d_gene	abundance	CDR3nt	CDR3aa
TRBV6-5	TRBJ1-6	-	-	TGTGCCAGCAGGGAGGATTCACCCCTCCACTTT	CASREDSPLHF
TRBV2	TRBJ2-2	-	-	TGTGCCAGCAGTCTAAAGCCTAACACCGGGGAGCTGTTTTTT	CASSLKPNTGELFF
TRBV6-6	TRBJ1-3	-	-	TGTGCCAGCAGTCCCAAGACAGGAAGTAGAAACACCATATATTTT	CASSPKTGSRNTIYF
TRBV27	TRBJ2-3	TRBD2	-	TGTGCCAGCAGACGGACTAGCGGGTTCACAGATACGCAGTATTTT	CASRRTSGFTDTQYF
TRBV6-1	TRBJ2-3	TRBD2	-	TGTGCCAGCAGTGAACCAACCCCCGGACTAGCGGGGGGGACTCGGGATACGCAGTATTTT	CASSEPTPGLAGGTRDTQYF
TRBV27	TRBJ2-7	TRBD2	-	TGTGCCAGCAGTCCCCAATTTGGGGGGGCCTACGAGCAGTACTTC	CASSPQFGGAYEQYF
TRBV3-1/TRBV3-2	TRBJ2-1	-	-	TGTGCCAGCAGCCAACTAGGGGTGAATGAGCAGTTCTTC	CASSQLGVNEQFF
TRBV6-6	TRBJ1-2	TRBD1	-	TGTGCCAGCAGTTACTGGTCAGGGGGCTATGGCTACACCTTC	CASSYWSGGYGYTF
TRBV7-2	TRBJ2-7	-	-	TGTGCCAGCAGCCGCCAACAGGGCACCTACGAGCAGTACTTC	CASSRQQGTYEQYF
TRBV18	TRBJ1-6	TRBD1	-	TGTGCCAGCTCATCGGAGACAGGGAATAATTCACCCCTCCACTTT	CASSSETGNNSPLHF
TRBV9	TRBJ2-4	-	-	TGTGCCAGCAGCGTTGGCGAGGCCCCGTGGATTCAGTACTTC	CASSVGEAPWIQYF
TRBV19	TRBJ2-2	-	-	TGTGCCAGTAGTATCCAGGGTCCTGCGAACACCGGGGAGCTGTTTTTT	CASSIQGPANTGELFF
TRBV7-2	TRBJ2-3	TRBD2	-	TGTGCCAGCAGCTTAGGTCTAGCGGGGGCAGATACGCAGTATTTT	CASSLGLAGADTQYF
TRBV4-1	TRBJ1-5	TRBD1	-	TGCGCCAGCAGCCAACCTCCTGGACAGGCAGGGGCTCATAGCAATCAGCCCCAGCATTTT	CASSQPPGQAGAHSNQPQHF
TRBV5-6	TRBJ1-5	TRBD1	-	TGTGCCAGCAGTAGGGGAACAGGGGACCATCAGCCCCAGCATTTT	CASSRGTGDHQPQHF
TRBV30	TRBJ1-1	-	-	TGTGCCTGGAGTGTACAGAGAAGCATGCACACTGAAGCTTTCTTT	CAWSVQRSMHTEAFF
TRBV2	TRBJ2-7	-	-	TGTGCCACCAGGCCCCTCGGGGAGCGCCACGAGCAGTACTTC	CATRPLGERHEQYF
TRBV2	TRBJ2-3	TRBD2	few	TGTGCCAGCAAGCCTAGCGGGGAAGCAGATACGCAGTATTTT	CASKPSGEADTQYF
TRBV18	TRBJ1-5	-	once	TGTGCCAGCTCACTACAACCAGGGGTAGGCAATCAGCCCCAGCATTTT	CASSLQPGVGNQPQHF
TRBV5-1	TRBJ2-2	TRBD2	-	TGCGCCAGCAGCTTGGGACTAGCGGGGGCGAACACCGGGGAGCTGTTTTTT	CASSLGLAGANTGELFF
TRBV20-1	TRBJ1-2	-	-	TGCAGTGCTAGTCCGGCCACACTAGGGCACTATGGCTACACCTTC	CSASPATLGHYGYTF
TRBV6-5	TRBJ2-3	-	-	TGTGCCAGCAGTTTCGGAGGCACAGATACGCAGTATTTT	CASSFGGTDTQYF